The 32 T cell receptor beta chains presented below share a single source sample, sequenced in a study of PD-L1 blockade in urothelial cancer. Assay: immunoSEQ multiplex PCR; the TCRdb copy retains only in-frame clones and omits some. The sample has tens of thousands of clones; nearly 90% are singletons. The time point is: pretreatment peripheral blood. The material was PBMCs, obtained around atezolizumab (anti-PD-L1) treatment. The receptors come from a man aged 55 to 70 with urothelial cancer.

The chain has TRBV7-2 and TRBJ2-7, with unresolved D. Trimming removed 3 bases at V and 2 bases at J, with 8 bases between. CDR1 and CDR2 (germline): SGHTA, FQGNSA. The CDR3 has 13 residues. CDR3 amino acids: CASSLRITYEQYF. The CDR3 nucleotides read TGTGCCAGCAGCTTGAGAATAACCTACGAGCAGTACTTC.

This clone was recorded once. The chain joins TRBV5-8 to TRBJ1-5, with 7 bases matching TRBD1. The CDR3 contains 18 residues. V was clipped by 1 base and J by 2 bases; unmatched bases: 12. Germline V lookup: CDR1 SGHTS, CDR2 YDEGEE. The CDR3 DNA reads TGTGCCAGCAGCTTGACTGGGACAGCCGACGGTGGCAATCAGCCCCAGCATTTT. Amino acids: CASSLTGTADGGNQPQHF. The full variable domain, completed using reference TRBV5-8 and TRBJ1-5, is EAGVTQSPTHLIKTRGQQATLRCSPISGHTSVYWYQQALGLGLQFLLWYDEGEERNRGNFPPRFSGRQFPNYSSELNVNALELEDSALYLCASSLTGTADGGNQPQHFGDGTRLSIL.

In nucleotides, the CDR3 is TGTGCCAGCAGATTACTTGGGACTGGGAGGACTGAAGCTTTCTTT. Translating gives CASRLLGTGRTEAFF. V gene TRBV27 combines with J gene TRBJ1-1; maybe TRBD1 (5 bases). V was clipped by 6 bases and J by 5 bases, with 19 bases between them. Per germline, CDR1 MNHEY and CDR2 SMNVEV (reference sequence). The CDR3 totals 15 residues.

The gene calls are TRBV28 and TRBJ2-7; D perhaps matches TRBD2 (6 bases). Per germline, CDR1 MDHEN and CDR2 SYDVKM. V was clipped by 6 bases and J by 3 bases, with 12 bases between them. The CDR3 sequence is 13 residues long. CDR3 region: CASRGGRNYEQYF. CDR3 DNA sequence: TGTGCCAGCAGGGGGGGACGGAACTACGAGCAGTACTTC.

The V call is TRBV18, the J call TRBJ2-7; 7 bases match TRBD1. Trimming at V came to 6 bases and at J to 1 base, leaving 18 bases not matched to a gene. The length of the CDR3 is 18 residues. Germline V gives CDR1 KGHSH, CDR2 LQKENI. The CDR3 DNA reads TGTGCCAGCTCGCCCAAACTCTTACAGGGGTCCTTTTCCTACGAGCAGTACTTC. Residues: CASSPKLLQGSFSYEQYF.

This rearrangement joins TRBV9 to TRBJ1-1, with D possibly being TRBD1 (5 bases). The CDR3 covers 14 residues. Germline V gene data show CDR1 as SGDLS and CDR2 as YYNGEE. V dropped 0 bases and J dropped 5 bases, with 11 bases sitting between them. CDR3 amino acids: CASSVDWGGTEAFF. CDR3 sequence (DNA): TGTGCCAGCAGCGTAGATTGGGGGGGGACTGAAGCTTTCTTT.

This chain links TRBV10-2 with TRBJ1-3; possibly TRBD1 for D (6 bases). CDR3 length equals 14 residues. V lost 5 bases, J lost 4 bases, and 12 bases lay in between. The V gene's germline CDR1 is WSHSY and CDR2 SAAADI. CDR3 sequence reads: CASSTTGSGNTIYF. The DNA for the CDR3 is TGCGCCAGCAGTACCACAGGGAGCGGAAACACCATATATTTT.

This clone was detected only once. J is TRBJ2-2 and V is TRBV19, with D perhaps TRBD2 (6 bases). This CDR3 is built from 15 residues. Trimming pared 6 bases from V and 3 bases from J, leaving 14 bases between. CDR1 LNHDA and CDR2 SQIVND come from the germline V gene (reference sequence). The CDR3: CASREGGVDTGELFF. Here the CDR3 DNA reads TGTGCCAGTAGGGAGGGAGGAGTGGACACCGGGGAGCTGTTTTTT.

The V gene is TRBV6-1, the J gene TRBJ2-3, with 7 bases fitting TRBD2. CDR3 length: 14 amino acids. V shed 8 bases and J 5 bases; nucleotides not matched to a gene: 10. The germline gives CDR1 MNHNS, CDR2 SASEGT. CDR3 protein: CASESGRVVDTQYF. The DNA for the CDR3 is TGTGCCAGCGAATCAGGGAGGGTGGTAGATACGCAGTATTTT.

This clone was observed a single time. The chain uses TRBV11-3 and TRBJ2-7, with 10 bases fitting TRBD2. Trimming removed 1 base from V and 4 bases from J; junction bases left unmatched: 1. The germline CDR1 and CDR2 sequences are SGHNT and YENEEA. The CDR3 is made up of 14 amino acids. For the CDR3, the DNA is TGTGCCAGCAGCTTAGGGACTAGCGGTTACGAGCAGTACTTC. Residues: CASSLGTSGYEQYF.

This chain links TRBV9 with TRBJ1-1; 7 bases are shared with TRBD1. Germline assignment: CDR1 SGDLS and CDR2 YYNGEE. This CDR3 region has 15 residues. V shed 3 bases and J 3 bases; nucleotides not matched to a gene: 8. DNA for the CDR3: TGTGCCAGCAGCGCCAGACAGGGAGGTGACACTGAAGCTTTCTTT. Translation: CASSARQGGDTEAFF.

This chain joins TRBV28 and TRBJ2-3; D may be TRBD2 (6 bases). Germline V gene sequence: CDR1 MDHEN, CDR2 SYDVKM. CDR3 length: 15 residues. V was clipped by 6 bases and J by 10 bases, with 23 bases between them. CDR3 region: CASRRAGSAYSAQYF. CDR3 nucleotides: TGTGCCAGCAGACGGGCGGGGAGCGCTTATTCGGCGCAGTATTTT.

As for this clone: The sample carries other DNA sequences with the same CDR3. The V gene is TRBV18, the J gene TRBJ1-1; D remains unclear. This CDR3 comprises 13 residues. Germline values: CDR1 KGHSH, CDR2 LQKENI. V gave up 3 bases and J gave up 1 base, with 6 bases separating them. CDR3 in amino acids: CASSPSGNTEAFF. The CDR3 DNA follows: TGTGCCAGCTCACCTAGCGGGAACACTGAAGCTTTCTTT.

The chain joins TRBV27 to TRBJ2-7, with D perhaps TRBD1 (6 bases). V lost 4 bases and J lost 4, with 20 bases in between. Germline CDR1 and CDR2: MNHEY and SMNVEV (reference sequence). The CDR3 extends over 16 amino acids. CDR3 nucleotides: TGTGCCAGCAGTTACAGCGCAGGGGCCACTGTTTACGAGCAGTACTTC. It yields the protein CASSYSAGATVYEQYF.

The chain couples TRBV7-2 to TRBJ2-5, with a tentative D call TRBD2 (5 bases). Trimming removed 1 base at V and 2 bases at J, with 11 bases between. This CDR3 has 15 amino acids. CDR1 and CDR2 (germline): SGHTA, FQGNSA. CDR3 DNA: TGTGCCAGCAGCTTAGGCGGAGGACCTCAAGAGACCCAGTACTTC. It translates to CASSLGGGPQETQYF.

The chain joins TRBV18 to TRBJ2-5; the D is unclear. The CDR3 contains 12 residues. V lost 2 bases, J lost 3 bases, and 4 bases lay in between. The germline gives CDR1 KGHSH, CDR2 LQKENI. CDR3 residues: CASSPSEETQYF. CDR3 nucleotides: TGTGCCAGCTCACCATCCGAAGAGACCCAGTACTTC.

The rearrangement uses TRBV4-3 and TRBJ2-7, with 9 bases identical to TRBD1. The V gene's germline CDR1 is LGHNA and CDR2 YSLEER. With 1 base clipped from V and 5 bases from J, the junction kept 6 bases outside the gene matches. The CDR3 has 15 residues. The CDR3 nucleotides read TGCGCCAGCAGCCAAGGGGGACAGGGAGGCGACGAGCAGTACTTC. Its protein is CASSQGGQGGDEQYF.

This clone occurred once. V usage is TRBV27 and J usage is TRBJ2-5, with 10 bases fitting TRBD2. V shed 3 bases and J 5 bases; nucleotides not matched to a gene: 9. This CDR3 spans 16 amino acids. Germline V gives CDR1 MNHEY, CDR2 SMNVEV (reference sequence). The CDR3 coding sequence is TGTGCCAGCAGTTTGTACCAGCGGGGGGGCCGGGAGACCCAGTACTTC. It yields the protein CASSLYQRGGRETQYF.

The chain links TRBV9 to TRBJ2-5, with D possibly matching TRBD2 (6 bases). This CDR3 is 14 amino acids long. Germline V gene lookup returns CDR1 SGDLS and CDR2 YYNGEE. The V and J ends lost 2 bases and 5 bases respectively, with 13 bases between them. CDR3 region: CASSVGTPGETQYF. CDR3 coding DNA: TGTGCCAGCAGCGTCGGGACTCCTGGGGAGACCCAGTACTTC.

This clone was picked up one time. The gene calls are TRBV11-2 and TRBJ1-1, with unresolved D. The CDR3 totals 13 residues. Between the trimmed V and J ends, which lost 5 bases and 2 bases, there was a span of 9 bases. Germline CDR1 and CDR2: SGHAT and FQNNGV. The CDR3 loop is CASSPQLNTEAFF. CDR3 coding DNA: TGTGCCAGCAGCCCCCAACTTAACACTGAAGCTTTCTTT. Full variable domain (remainder filled in from reference TRBV11-2 and TRBJ1-1): EAGVAQSPRYKIIEKRQSVAFWCNPISGHATLYWYQQILGQGPKLLIQFQNNGVVDDSQLPKDRFSAERLKGVDSTLKIQPAKLEDSAVYLCASSPQLNTEAFFGQGTRLTVV.

This clone has a handful of counts. Sequence at one end of the junction differs from germline and may be a read error. V and J are TRBV7-9 and TRBJ2-3, with a tentative D call TRBD2 (5 bases). The CDR3 totals 15 residues. Germline V gene sequence: CDR1 SEHNR, CDR2 FQNEAQ (reference sequence). CDR3 sequence reads: CASSSARGSTDTRYF. The CDR3 region has the DNA TGTGCCAGCAGCTCCGCTAGAGGGAGCACAGATACGCGGTATTTT.

This clone has a single count. The chain combines TRBV6-6 with TRBJ2-1, with 9 bases identical to TRBD1. The germline V gene encodes CDR1 MNHNY and CDR2 SVGAGI (reference sequence). The CDR3 spans 16 residues. V lost 6 bases and J lost 6; bases outside the gene matches: 12. This CDR3 is CASRTGGSPSPNEQFF. CDR3 DNA sequence: TGTGCCAGCAGGACAGGGGGGAGCCCAAGCCCCAATGAGCAGTTCTTC.

The V call is TRBV14, the J call TRBJ2-6; D is possibly TRBD2 (5 bases). Trimming removed 1 base from V and 3 bases from J, with 19 bases in between. The length of the CDR3 is 19 residues. CDR1 and CDR2 (germline): SGHDN, FVKESK. CDR3: CASSQVRGSRPGGANVLTF. DNA for the CDR3: TGTGCCAGCAGCCAAGTACGGGGTAGCCGGCCAGGTGGGGCCAACGTCCTGACTTTC.

This chain uses TRBV5-4 with TRBJ1-5, with 10 positions matching TRBD1. Per the germline V gene, CDR1 is SGHNT and CDR2 is YYREEE (reference sequence). The trim removed 4 bases at V and 5 bases at J, leaving 3 bases unmatched. This CDR3 region has 14 residues. The CDR3: CASSTGQGDQPQHF. The CDR3 nucleotides read TGTGCCAGCAGCACCGGACAGGGGGATCAGCCCCAGCATTTT.

This chain joins TRBV5-6 and TRBJ2-3; 8 bases map to TRBD1. Unmatched junction bases numbered 9, after V lost 3 bases and J lost 0 bases. Germline-derived CDR1 and CDR2 are SGHDT and YYEEEE. The CDR3 loop spans 17 amino acids. The CDR3 bases are TGTGCCAGCAGCTCCCTCCAACAGGGGGGAAGCACAGATACGCAGTATTTT. Translated: CASSSLQQGGSTDTQYF.

The V and J genes are TRBV7-3 and TRBJ2-1, with TRBD1 identical over 10 bases. Trimming removed 5 bases from V and 5 bases from J; junction bases left unmatched: 3. The CDR3 has 14 residues. Looked up from germline, CDR1 is SGHTA and CDR2 is FQGTGA. The CDR3 DNA reads as TGTGCCAGCAGCCCCGGGACAGGGGACAATGAGCAGTTCTTC. Translation gives CASSPGTGDNEQFF.

The V call is TRBV5-1, the J call TRBJ2-3, with 8 bases that match TRBD2. V was clipped by 2 bases and J by 5 bases; unmatched bases: 4. Looked up from germline, CDR1 is SGHRS and CDR2 is YFSETQ. CDR3 size: 14 residues. Written as DNA, the CDR3 is TGCGCCAGCAGCTTCGCGGGGGGAGAAGATACGCAGTATTTT. This translates into CASSFAGGEDTQYF.

The chain combines TRBV9 with TRBJ2-3; the match to TRBD2 covers 9 bases. The trim removed 1 base at V and 2 bases at J, leaving 5 bases unmatched. In germline, CDR1 is SGDLS, CDR2 YYNGEE. The CDR3 consists of 16 residues. CDR3 DNA sequence: TGTGCCAGCAGCGTAAAAGCGGGGGGCCACACAGATACGCAGTATTTT. This codes for CASSVKAGGHTDTQYF.

The chain links TRBV5-4 to TRBJ2-1; 7 positions agree with TRBD1. The CDR3 runs to 13 residues. Germline V CDR1 and CDR2: SGHNT, YYREEE (reference sequence). Germline trimming cut 5 bases from V and 7 bases from J; bases unmatched to any gene: 6. CDR3 residues: CASSRQGGNEQFF. CDR3 nucleotide sequence: TGTGCCAGCAGTCGACAGGGTGGAAATGAGCAGTTCTTC.

V usage is TRBV9 and J usage is TRBJ2-5, with a tentative D call TRBD2 (5 bases). Per germline, CDR1 SGDLS and CDR2 YYNGEE. The CDR3 runs 14 residues. The germline V and J ends were trimmed by 0 bases and 1 base, with 7 bases remaining between them. CDR3 bases: TGTGCCAGCAGCGTAGGAGCGGTCCAAGAGACCCAGTACTTC. It encodes CASSVGAVQETQYF.

The chain combines TRBV7-9 with TRBJ2-5, with TRBD2 matching 8 bases. Germline CDR1 and CDR2: SEHNR and FQNEAQ (reference sequence). Unmatched junction bases numbered 11, after V lost 1 base and J lost 4 bases. The CDR3 runs to 17 residues. The CDR3 nucleotides are TGTGCCAGCAGCTTAGGTGCTTGGAGCGGGAGTGGAGAGACCCAGTACTTC. This gives the protein CASSLGAWSGSGETQYF.

This clone was detected only once. V usage is TRBV11-2 and J usage is TRBJ2-3, with TRBD1 as a possible D gene (6 bases). CDR1 is SGHAT and CDR2 is FQNNGV in the germline V gene. This CDR3 region has 14 residues. V gave up 6 bases and J gave up 4 bases, with 14 bases separating them. CDR3 loop: CASRSTGPADTQYF. CDR3 bases: TGTGCCAGCAGATCGACAGGCCCCGCAGATACGCAGTATTTT.